The clone carrying this T cell receptor beta chain appeared a few times. TCRdb re-derived calls from the RACE reads in MiXCR, one entry per CDR3 protein. The table shows some 400,000 distinct CDR3 sequences, with more than 4.5% occurring only once. The CDR3 contains 14 residues. J gave up 3 bases and V 5 bases, and 5 bases lay outside the gene matches. This specimen comes from a study of human T cells and chemical hapten exposure. Time point meaning: patch test 1, 2 weeks after DPC sensitization. Treatment of the sample: therapeutic diphenylcyclopropenone sensitization with weekly scalp DPC. Total RNA came from unfractionated whole blood.

The source was whole blood, collected in connection with sensitization to the hapten diphenylcyclopropenone (DPC). V and J are TRBV12-3 or TRBV12-4 and TRBJ1-1; TRBD1 agrees at 8 bases. The source is a woman aged 45-65 years with alopecia areata. Some clones in this sample may be carry-over from other donors' samples. CDR3 sequence (DNA): TGTGCCAGCAGTGCAACAGGGGGGGACACTGAAGCTTTCTTT. Amino acid sequence: CASSATGGDTEAFF.